A single T cell receptor (beta chain) is shown here with its context. Unique molecular identifiers tagged the TCR beta cDNA libraries. MiXCR, run by TCRdb on the PCR reads, gives a single entry per CDR3 protein. The table has 350,000 to 500,000 distinct CDR3 sequences, roughly 38% seen once; the top ten hold approximately 7.1%. The data stem from a study of post-analysis software for immune sequencing data. Study summary: The disease courses spanned relapsing-remitting, secondary progressive and progressive-relapsing forms of multiple sclerosis.

Material: blood. This sequence was found in a girl aged 2 to 9 with multiple sclerosis.

CDR3 sequence: CSAYLNVETQYF. CDR3 bases: TGCAGTGCCTATCTCAATGTAGAGACCCAGTACTTC. This rearrangement joins TRBV20-1 to TRBJ2-5; no reliable D call. Trimming pared 6 bases from V and 4 bases from J, leaving 12 bases between. Germline V gene lookup returns CDR1 DFQATT and CDR2 SNEGSKA (reference sequence). The CDR3 totals 12 residues.